This entry concerns a single T cell receptor (beta chain). Its antigen is currently unknown. Use of 60 Vbeta and 13 Jbeta primers characterized the PCR. Sequencing was performed with immunoSEQ multiplex PCR; in TCRdb, only in-frame clones are kept and a portion is missing. Of roughly 120,000 clones in the sample, 65% to 85% were seen once. V was clipped by 0 bases and J by 2 bases; unmatched bases: 5. Germline-derived CDR1 and CDR2 are SGHRS and YFSETQ. The CDR3 length is 15 residues. The data were obtained in a study of cytomegalovirus exposure and HLA in healthy donors. Points from the study as a whole: Rare TCR sequences dominated, though some public TCRs recurred in many donors. Several top significant clusters appeared, in a later analysis, to be linked to common viral pathogens.

The sequencing sample was made of PBMCs. The origin of this receptor is a man in his forties or fifties in good health and CMV-seropositive. V usage is TRBV5-1 and J usage is TRBJ2-7, with TRBD1 matching over 7 bases. CDR3 sequence reads: CASSLAETGTYEQYF. The CDR3 DNA reads TGCGCCAGCAGCTTGGCCGAGACAGGGACCTACGAGCAGTACTTC. Combining the CDR3 with reference TRBV5-1 and TRBJ2-7 gives the whole variable domain KAGVTQTPRYLIKTRGQQVTLSCSPISGHRSVSWYQQTPGQGLQFLFEYFSETQRNKGNFPGRFSGRQFSNSRSEMNVSTLELGDSALYLCASSLAETGTYEQYFGPGTRLTVT.